This entry lists 9 T cell receptor beta chains sequenced from one sample in a study of CD8+CD57+ T cells in acquired aplastic anemia. TCR beta VDJ and CDR3 were profiled, and genomic DNA was the template. One entry per CDR3 protein, called by TCRdb with MiXCR from the reads. The data contain some 200,000 distinct CDR3 sequences, about half of them singletons. Whoever was chosen for sequencing had shown CD8+CD57+ cell expansion by flow cytometry. What was sequenced was sorted CD4+, CD8+, or CD8+CD57+ T cells (not recorded which) from PBMCs. These receptors were collected from a human donor with aplastic anemia.

At least ten counts were recorded for this clonotype. The chain combines TRBV19 with TRBJ1-6; 8 positions agree with TRBD1. V was pared by 4 bases and J by 7 bases, with 18 bases of the junction left unmatched. Germline V lookup: CDR1 LNHDA, CDR2 SQIVND (reference sequence). This CDR3 has 19 amino acids. The CDR3 reads CASSNIFDRGRWKNSPLHF. CDR3 sequence (DNA): TGTGCCAGTAGTAACATATTCGACAGGGGCCGGTGGAAGAATTCACCCCTCCACTTT.

Many counts were recorded for this clonotype. This rearrangement joins TRBV2 to TRBJ2-1, with 7 bases fitting TRBD1. The CDR3 consists of 13 residues. Unmatched junction bases numbered 9, after V lost 5 bases and J lost 11 bases. From germline, CDR1 is SNHLY and CDR2 FYNNEI. DNA for the CDR3: TGTGCCAGCAGTCTAGAGACAGGGCCTCAGCAGTTCTTC. Its translation is CASSLETGPQQFF.

The J gene is TRBJ1-2, the V gene TRBV7-3; TRBD1 matches at 8 bases. J was trimmed by 2 bases and V by 5 bases; bases with no gene match: 4. The length of the CDR3 is 14 residues. Germline V gene sequence: CDR1 SGHTA, CDR2 FQGTGA. CDR3 protein: CASSRDRTNYGYTF. The CDR3 bases are TGTGCCAGCAGCCGGGACAGGACAAACTATGGCTACACCTTC.

This clonotype was picked up many times. This chain connects TRBV11-2 to TRBJ2-7; D might be TRBD2 (5 bases). This CDR3 is 15 amino acids long. Trimming took off 2 bases at V and 3 bases at J, with 14 bases between the two ends. CDR1 is SGHAT, CDR2 FQNNGV, per germline. The CDR3 reads CASSLSPTRDYEQYF. The CDR3 bases are TGTGCCAGCAGCTTATCCCCTACCCGGGACTACGAGCAGTACTTC.

The gene calls are TRBV3-1 and TRBJ2-5, with no clear D. The V and J ends lost 3 bases and 2 bases respectively, with 10 bases between them. The germline V gene encodes CDR1 LGHDT and CDR2 YNNKEL (reference sequence). This CDR3 is built from 14 residues. CDR3 DNA: TGTGCCAGCAGCCAGGCCCCGGGTCAAGAGACCCAGTACTTC. This sequence encodes CASSQAPGQETQYF.

This clonotype was counted ten times or more. The chain couples TRBV10-3 to TRBJ1-6; a weak D match, TRBD1 (5 bases). This CDR3 region has 14 residues. Trimming took 3 bases from V and 9 from J, leaving 12 bases between them. The germline gives CDR1 ENHRY, CDR2 SYGVKD. The CDR3 DNA reads as TGTGCCATCAGTGATGGAGGGGTAGGTTCACCCCTCCACTTT. Its translation: CAISDGGVGSPLHF.

This clonotype was counted ten times or more. V usage is TRBV5-1 and J usage is TRBJ2-7, with a weak D call TRBD1 (5 bases). V lost 0 bases, J lost 0 bases, and 13 bases lay in between. The germline V gene has CDR1 SGHRS and CDR2 YFSETQ. This CDR3 has 16 residues. CDR3: CASSLGRVGSSYEQYF. The CDR3 nucleotides are TGCGCCAGCAGCTTGGGCAGGGTGGGAAGCTCCTACGAGCAGTACTTC.

The chain combines TRBV10-3 with TRBJ2-5, with TRBD1 identical over 11 bases. Germline V gene sequence: CDR1 ENHRY, CDR2 SYGVKD. J lost 10 bases, V lost 10 bases, and 5 bases had no gene match. This CDR3 is built from 11 residues. In nucleotides, the CDR3 is TGTGCCACCGCCGGGACAGGGGGCCAGTACTTC. Residues: CATAGTGGQYF.

This clonotype has only a few counts. The chain couples TRBV20-1 to TRBJ2-3, with TRBD2 identical over 9 bases. The CDR3 extends over 14 amino acids. Germline loops: CDR1 DFQATT, CDR2 SNEGSKA (reference sequence). V was clipped by 6 bases and J by 2 bases; unmatched bases: 6. The CDR3 loop is CSARSSGDTDTQYF. Here the CDR3 DNA reads TGCAGTGCCCGGTCTAGCGGGGACACAGATACGCAGTATTTT.